The 31 T cell receptor beta chains below all came from one sample that was sequenced in a study of blood T cell repertoires in COVID-19. The table came from immunoSEQ multiplex PCR; TCRdb's copy has only in-frame clones and leaves some out. The sample carries over 150,000 clones, over 80% recorded once. Sequencing was performed on peripheral blood. The receptors come from a woman aged 55-70 years who had recovered from COVID-19.

The chain joins TRBV5-1 to TRBJ2-7, with 7 nucleotides matching TRBD1. V was clipped by 2 bases and J by 6 bases; unmatched bases: 5. Germline lookup yields CDR1 SGHRS and CDR2 YFSETQ. This CDR3 contains 13 residues. CDR3 loop: CASSLQGNGEQYF. For the CDR3, the DNA is TGCGCCAGCAGCTTACAGGGGAATGGCGAGCAGTACTTC.

This sequence joins TRBV5-1 and TRBJ2-3, with D possibly TRBD1 on 6 matching bases. CDR1 and CDR2 (germline): SGHRS, YFSETQ. V lost 0 bases and J lost 4, with 9 bases in between. The CDR3 contains 14 residues. CDR3 region: CASSLVGASDTQYF. Here the CDR3 DNA reads TGCGCCAGCAGCTTGGTGGGGGCTTCAGATACGCAGTATTTT.

This chain links TRBV28 with TRBJ2-2; D possibly corresponds to TRBD1 (5 bases). The V and J ends lost 1 base and 6 bases respectively, with 9 bases between them. The CDR3 has 14 amino acids. The germline CDR1 and CDR2 sequences are MDHEN and SYDVKM. As DNA, the CDR3 is TGTGCCAGCAGTTTATCCGCAGGGTCCGGGGAGCTGTTTTTT. Its translation is CASSLSAGSGELFF. The complete variable domain, with remaining parts taken from reference TRBV28 and TRBJ2-2, reads DVKVTQSSRYLVKRTGEKVFLECVQDMDHENMFWYRQDPGLGLRLIYFSYDVKMKEKGDIPEGYSVSREKKERFSLILESASTNQTSMYLCASSLSAGSGELFFGEGSRLTVL.

The chain combines TRBV7-8 with TRBJ2-5; no clear D gene. V lost 3 bases, J lost 3 bases, and 11 bases lay in between. The CDR3 consists of 14 residues. Looked up from germline, CDR1 is SGHVS and CDR2 is FQNEAQ. This chain's CDR3 is CASSFGLPEETQYF. The CDR3 bases are TGTGCCAGCAGCTTTGGGCTACCGGAAGAGACCCAGTACTTC.

This chain links TRBV3-1 (or the pseudogene TRBV3-2) with TRBJ1-5, with D possibly TRBD1 on 6 matching bases. Germline V lookup: CDR1 LGHDT, CDR2 YNNKEL (reference sequence). The CDR3 is 17 amino acids. Trimming took 2 bases from V and 4 from J, leaving 18 bases between them. This CDR3 is CASSQRPIIQGNQPQHF. CDR3 nucleotides: TGTGCCAGCAGCCAACGTCCGATTATTCAGGGGAATCAGCCCCAGCATTTT.

This chain uses TRBV19 with TRBJ1-5; TRBD1 might be the D (6 bases). Trimming cost V 4 bases and J 7 bases, with 14 bases left between them. This CDR3 is built from 14 residues. CDR1 and CDR2 (germline): LNHDA, SQIVND (reference sequence). The CDR3 coding sequence is TGTGCCAGTAGTAGAGCAGGGGTATCACAGCCCCAGCATTTT. It encodes CASSRAGVSQPQHF.

The V gene is TRBV21-1, the J gene TRBJ1-2; the table's D call of TRBD1 was not tested on the DNA. TRBV21-1 is reported as a pseudogene. The CDR3 has 15 residues. DNA for the CDR3: TGTGCCAGCAGCAAAGGACAGGGATCGGACTATGGCTACACCTTC. The encoded protein is CASSKGQGSDYGYTF.

The rearrangement joins TRBV18 to TRBJ2-7, with TRBD1 identical over 7 bases. Germline loops: CDR1 KGHSH, CDR2 LQKENI. CDR3 size: 15 residues. V gave up 5 bases and J gave up 0 bases; unmatched junction bases: 7. The CDR3 coding sequence is TGTGCCAGCTCAGAGGGACAGTTAGACTCCTACGAGCAGTACTTC. Encoded protein: CASSEGQLDSYEQYF.

This clone was detected many times. The chain combines TRBV14 with TRBJ2-1, with 14 bases lining up with TRBD2. Germline loops: CDR1 SGHDN, CDR2 FVKESK. Trimming at V came to 3 bases and at J to 11 bases, leaving 3 bases not matched to a gene. This CDR3 is built from 14 residues. In nucleotides, the CDR3 is TGTGCCAGCAGCCAGGGGACTAGCGGGGGCAAGCAGTTCTTC. Its translation is CASSQGTSGGKQFF.

This chain connects TRBV9 to TRBJ2-1; TRBD2 agrees at 9 bases. Germline V CDR1 and CDR2: SGDLS, YYNGEE. The CDR3 covers 15 residues. V was clipped by 0 bases and J by 5 bases; unmatched bases: 3. The CDR3 bases are TGTGCCAGCAGCGTAGGATCTAGCGGGGACAATGAGCAGTTCTTC. Amino acids: CASSVGSSGDNEQFF.

As concerns this clone: This likely comes from a read error, as the CDR3 has no conserved phenylalanine or tryptophan at its end. The DNA is left out, because the CDR3 cannot be placed on it with certainty; the CDR3 is given as TCRdb lists it. V gene TRBV9 combines with J gene TRBJ2-7; the table gives TRBD2 as D, unverified against the DNA. The CDR3 comprises 11 residues, both ends counted. Germline CDR1 SGDLS, CDR2 YYNGEE. This CDR3 is CASSVAPSPFS.

The CDR3 bases are TGCGCCAGCAGCTTGTCCTACAGGCGGAACACTGAAGCTTTCTTT. This translates into CASSLSYRRNTEAFF. The chain recombines TRBV5-1 with TRBJ1-1; tentative D call: TRBD1 (5 bases). The CDR3 has 15 residues. CDR1 and CDR2 from the germline V gene are SGHRS and YFSETQ. Trimming took 1 base from V and 1 from J, leaving 11 bases between them.

This chain links TRBV28 with TRBJ1-1, with D tentatively TRBD1 (5 bases). Per germline, CDR1 MDHEN and CDR2 SYDVKM. This CDR3 contains 12 residues. The germline V and J ends were trimmed by 5 bases and 7 bases, with 11 bases remaining between them. In nucleotides, the CDR3 is TGTGCCAGCAGTGTGACAGAGCTTGAAGCTTTCTTT. Protein sequence: CASSVTELEAFF.

The chain joins TRBV19 to TRBJ1-6; D is undetermined. In germline, CDR1 is LNHDA, CDR2 SQIVND (reference sequence). Trimming pared 5 bases from V and 0 bases from J, leaving 14 bases between. The CDR3 sequence is 17 residues long. The CDR3 is CASSPETASSYNSPLHF. CDR3 DNA sequence: TGTGCCAGTAGTCCGGAGACCGCGAGCTCCTATAATTCACCCCTCCACTTT.

The V and J genes are TRBV6-5 and TRBJ2-3; 10 nucleotides line up with TRBD2. The V gene end was trimmed by 6 bases and the J gene end by 4 bases; junction bases not matched to a gene: 4. The length of the CDR3 is 14 residues. Germline CDR1 and CDR2: MNHEY and SVGAGI. DNA of the CDR3: TGTGCCAGCAGGCCGGGACTAGCGTCAGATACGCAGTATTTT. The encoded protein is CASRPGLASDTQYF.

The V call is TRBV6-1, the J call TRBJ1-6; tentative D call: TRBD1 (6 bases). The V end lost 3 bases, the J end lost 0 bases, and 6 bases lay between the germline ends. Germline V CDR1 and CDR2: MNHNS, SASEGT. CDR3 length: 15 amino acids. In DNA form, the CDR3 reads TGTGCCAGCAGTGACAGGGGCTCCTATAATTCACCCCTCCACTTT. Translation gives CASSDRGSYNSPLHF.

J is TRBJ2-2 and V is TRBV5-1, with TRBD2 identical over 10 bases. The CDR3 is 16 residues long. V was pared by 2 bases and J by 2 bases, with 3 bases of the junction left unmatched. Germline V gives CDR1 SGHRS, CDR2 YFSETQ. The CDR3 bases are TGCGCCAGCAGCTTCCTAGCGGGGGCCAACACCGGGGAGCTGTTTTTT. Amino acids: CASSFLAGANTGELFF.

The gene calls are TRBV2 and TRBJ2-1; 9 bases are shared with TRBD2. CDR1 and CDR2 (germline): SNHLY, FYNNEI. The CDR3 covers 14 residues. The V and J ends lost 2 bases and 6 bases, in that order; junction bases with no gene match: 2. CDR3 in amino acids: CASSELAGTNEQFF. The CDR3 nucleotides are TGTGCCAGCAGTGAACTAGCGGGGACCAATGAGCAGTTCTTC.

The table lists this clone with a count of one. This chain uses TRBV2 with TRBJ1-1, with D perhaps TRBD1 (6 bases). The CDR3 is 11 residues long. Germline V gives CDR1 SNHLY, CDR2 FYNNEI. Trimming removed 5 bases at V and 7 bases at J, with 8 bases between. The CDR3 DNA is TGTGCCAGCAGTCGACAGGATGAAGCTTTCTTT. Translating gives CASSRQDEAFF.

In the case of this clone: This same CDR3 is encoded by further DNA sequences in the sample. The gene calls are TRBV5-6 and TRBJ2-7, with D uncertain. The germline V gene has CDR1 SGHDT and CDR2 YYEEEE. CDR3 size: 11 residues. The V end lost 3 bases, the J end lost 2 bases, and 3 bases lay between the germline ends. The CDR3 loop is CASSSAYEQYF. The DNA of the CDR3 is TGTGCCAGCAGCTCCGCCTACGAGCAGTACTTC.

This chain connects TRBV21-1 to TRBJ1-3; no check of the table's D call, TRBD1, against the DNA was made. TRBV21-1 is assigned pseudogene status. This CDR3 has 22 amino acids. As DNA, the CDR3 is TGTGCCAGCAGCAAAAATTGTGGGTTAGCGACAATGGACAGGGCGTCGGGAAACACCATATATTTT. Its translation is CASSKNCGLATMDRASGNTIYF.

This chain joins TRBV11-1 and TRBJ2-1; 12 bases fit TRBD2. CDR3 length: 15 residues. V shed 4 bases and J 6 bases; nucleotides not matched to a gene: 4. CDR1 SGHAT and CDR2 FQDESV come from the germline V gene (reference sequence). CDR3 region: CASSSLAGGRNEQFF. The CDR3, as DNA: TGTGCCAGCAGCTCCCTAGCGGGGGGGCGCAATGAGCAGTTCTTC. Supplemented by reference TRBV11-1 and TRBJ2-1, the full variable domain reads EAEVAQSPRYKITEKSQAVAFWCDPISGHATLYWYRQILGQGPELLVQFQDESVVDDSQLPKDRFSAERLKGVDSTLKIQPAELGDSAMYLCASSSLAGGRNEQFFGPGTRLTVL.

On this clone: The junction and the germline gene differ at one end; a read error may be behind it. The chain employs TRBV29-1 and TRBJ1-4; tentatively, D is TRBD1 (5 bases). The germline V gene has CDR1 SQVTM and CDR2 ANQGSEA. The CDR3 is made up of 13 amino acids. CDR3 sequence reads: CGVLRGTNEKLFF. CDR3 sequence (DNA): TGCGGCGTGTTAAGGGGAACTAATGAAAAACTGTTTTTT.

This clone showed up just once. This chain uses TRBV11-3 with TRBJ1-1; D is perhaps TRBD1 (5 bases). Germline CDR1 is SGHNT and CDR2 is YENEEA. The V end was cut by 2 bases, the J end by 4 bases, with 8 bases between. This CDR3 is 13 amino acids long. The CDR3 here is CASSLMGGTEAFF. In DNA form, the CDR3 reads TGTGCCAGCAGCTTAATGGGGGGCACTGAAGCTTTCTTT.

CDR3 residues: CASSQGLQGTNEKLFF. For the CDR3, the DNA is TGTGCCAGCAGCCAGGGACTACAGGGAACTAATGAAAAACTGTTTTTT. The chain carries TRBV4-2 and TRBJ1-4; perhaps TRBD1 as D (6 bases). CDR1 and CDR2 from the germline V gene are LGHNA and YNFKEQ. Deletions cut 3 bases from V and 1 base from J, with 12 bases between. The CDR3 extends over 16 amino acids.

This rearrangement joins TRBV28 to TRBJ1-5; no reliable D call. V lost 7 bases and J lost 0, with 16 bases in between. The CDR3 is made up of 16 amino acids. Germline loops: CDR1 MDHEN, CDR2 SYDVKM. The CDR3 region is CASTLDIDYSNQPQHF. The CDR3 nucleotides are TGTGCCAGCACCTTAGATATAGACTATAGCAATCAGCCCCAGCATTTT.

The CDR3 DNA is TGTGCCAGCTCACTCCGCCCGACTAGCGGGGGGGCCCCAGATACGCAGTATTTT. Translated: CASSLRPTSGGAPDTQYF. The rearrangement uses TRBV18 and TRBJ2-3, with 14 nucleotides matching TRBD2. With 4 bases clipped from V and 4 bases from J, the junction kept 10 bases outside the gene matches. This CDR3 has 18 amino acids. Germline values: CDR1 KGHSH, CDR2 LQKENI.

The chain joins TRBV4-1 to TRBJ2-2, with 7 bases identical to TRBD2. The germline V gene has CDR1 MGHRA and CDR2 YSYEKL. This CDR3 has 18 residues. The V gene end was trimmed by 4 bases and the J gene end by 1 base; junction bases not matched to a gene: 12. CDR3 bases: TGCGCCAGCAGCCCTCTAACCCGAGGACTAGTGAACACCGGGGAGCTGTTTTTT. Encoded protein: CASSPLTRGLVNTGELFF.

The gene calls are TRBV7-2 and TRBJ2-2; D is perhaps TRBD1 (5 bases). Per the germline V gene, CDR1 is SGHTA and CDR2 is FQGNSA. Trimming took 0 bases from V and 4 from J, leaving 9 bases between them. This CDR3 has 15 residues. CDR3 nucleotide sequence: TGTGCCAGCAGCTTAGCAGGGGCGATCACCGGGGAGCTGTTTTTT. Amino acids: CASSLAGAITGELFF. The full variable domain, completed using reference TRBV7-2 and TRBJ2-2, is GAGVSQSPSNKVTEKGKDVELRCDPISGHTALYWYRQSLGQGLEFLIYFQGNSAPDKSGLPSDRFSAERTGGSVSTLTIQRTQQEDSAVYLCASSLAGAITGELFFGEGSRLTVL.

This clone has a single count. The genes are TRBV7-3 and TRBJ2-1; 11 nucleotides align to TRBD2. The CDR3 consists of 17 residues. V trimming: 2 bases; J trimming: 4 bases; junction bases outside the gene matches: 7. Germline V gene data show CDR1 as SGHTA and CDR2 as FQGTGA. The CDR3 reads CASSLLSGGARYNEQFF. CDR3 bases: TGTGCCAGCAGCTTACTTAGCGGGGGGGCGCGGTACAATGAGCAGTTCTTC.

The chain links TRBV6-5 to TRBJ2-5; 8 bases are shared with TRBD1. The germline CDR1 and CDR2 sequences are MNHEY and SVGAGI. The CDR3 spans 14 residues. Trimming cost V 6 bases and J 5 bases; bases outside gene matches: 8. CDR3 amino acids: CASRDTGGGETQYF. CDR3 DNA: TGTGCCAGCAGAGACACAGGGGGTGGGGAGACCCAGTACTTC.